This paragraph covers one T cell receptor beta chain sequence. The clone's antigen remains unknown. Base-call qualities are not available, and no considerably larger clone is one nucleotide away. The data are from a study of blood T cell repertoires in COVID-19 (dated by TCRdb to 2018 to 2020). Regarding the complete study: Collaborator samples came from the United States, Italy and Spain and covered acute and convalescent phases of COVID-19. The prospective study material was composed of cDNA or gDNA derived from T cells, B-cell-depleted T cells, or PBMCs. Subjects who had been exposed to COVID-19, were actively infected with it, or had recovered from it provided the deeply sampled blood TCRbeta repertoires that made up the dataset. The repertoires were released in a freely available public database meant as a resource for research on the immune response to SARS-CoV-2. The samples were drawn from the first 160 participants of the ongoing ImmuneRACE study and from over a thousand subjects provided by 6 global collaborators. Nearly every sample came with metadata listing a de-identified subject ID, COVID-19 status, age in years and sex. HLA class I and class II types, where available, came from metadata supplied by the sample provider rather than from assay-based typing.

Study-wide conclusions, independent of this receptor: The quantity of clinical and demographic metadata differed by source and by participant and was supplied without curation.

Trimming removed 3 bases from V and 7 bases from J; the gene matches leave 11 bases unexplained. The CDR3 measures 17 amino acids from cysteine to phenylalanine. Just the 51-base CDR3 DNA is kept, in frame starting at base 1. CDR1 and CDR2 (SGHTS, YDEGEE) derive from the germline V gene. Enrolling through a virtual design, the prospective study's participants ranged in age from roughly 18 to 95 years and lived across 20 to 25 United States geographic areas. In the prospective study, participants were assigned to cohorts based on the clinical history participants reported in a screening survey and a study questionnaire. Exposed participants had been in contact with someone with a PCR-confirmed or clinician-diagnosed COVID-19 case within 2 weeks of study entry. In the prospective study, mobile phlebotomists collected whole blood, serum and a nasopharyngeal or oropharyngeal swab from each participant. Additional blood draws and questionnaires over a 2-month period could optionally be provided by prospective study participants. Before DNA extraction, prospective study blood samples were shipped either frozen or at room temperature.

The immunoSEQ Assay, a bias-controlled multiplex PCR, was used to amplify TCRbeta CDR3 regions from genomic DNA. On the study's bioinformatics: The number of nucleated cells in each sample was estimated from the amplification of reference gene primers within the assay. Sequence reads were collapsed and filtered to measure the absolute abundance of every unique TCRbeta CDR3 rearrangement. For each sample, productive Simpson clonality was calculated as the square root of Simpson's diversity index over productive rearrangements. The source is immuneACCESS, and TCRdb retained only in-frame sequences with V and J called. Part of the clones is not carried over; for the studies checked, unresolved V genes explain less than half of this, and the remainder is unexplained. V and J calls and clone size are copied from that table; D and trimming were computed from the DNA. This sample holds around 330,000 clones; around 85% were observed only once. Together, the top ten hold under 2% of the sample.

Recombination joined TRBV5-8 with TRBJ2-1; TRBD2 fits 12 bases in the junction. The receptor comes from a woman in her twenties or thirties who had been exposed to COVID-19. Sequencing used PBMCs or T cells enriched from blood (not recorded which). The encoded CDR3 is CASSSRTSGAKGNEQFF. In nucleotides, the sequence is TGTGCCAGCAGCTCCCGGACTAGCGGGGCTAAAGGGAATGAGCAGTTCTTC.